The 2 T cell receptor beta chains given below trace back to one sample, sequenced in a study of Tregs in tolerant kidney transplant recipients. TCRdb's copy holds only in-frame clones and misses some; the assay was immunoSEQ multiplex PCR. The ten top clones account for 3.5% to 4.5%, within a sample of 25,000 or so clones. The nonmyeloablative bone marrow transplants came from related graft donors, with transient mixed chimerism. The specimen comprised CD4+ T cells from blood (PBMCs), sampled 6 months after the transplant. The source is a human patient who received a combined kidney and bone marrow transplant. Some T cells may arise from the graft donor.

Turning to this clone: Read sequence stops 3 residues before the CDR3 end, and the germline J gene provides the missing end. The V and J genes are TRBV18 and TRBJ1-1, with 7 bases fitting TRBD1. V lost 5 bases and J lost 0; bases outside the gene matches: 6. Germline lookup yields CDR1 KGHSH and CDR2 LQKENI. The CDR3 has 15 residues. The DNA read from the CDR3 is TGTGCCAGCTCATACGGGACAGCAATGAACACTGAA. It yields the protein CASSYGTAMNTE. The whole CDR3 is CASSYGTAMNTEAFF.

Concerning this clone itself: The read halts 3 residues ahead of the CDR3 end, with the missing end drawn from the germline J gene. V usage is TRBV19 and J usage is TRBJ2-5; 7 bases align to TRBD2. CDR3 length equals 14 residues. Looked up from germline, CDR1 is LNHDA and CDR2 is SQIVND (reference sequence). The V gene end was trimmed by 4 bases and the J gene end by 2 bases; junction bases not matched to a gene: 4. CDR3 sequence: CASSRWGGQETQYF. The sequenced CDR3 bases are TGTGCCAGTAGTAGGTGGGGGGGACAAGAGACC. Filled out from reference TRBV19 and TRBJ2-5, the complete variable domain reads DGGITQSPKYLFRKEGQNVTLSCEQNLNHDAMYWYRQDPGQGLRLIYYSQIVNDFQKGDIAEGYSVSREKKESFPLTVTSAQKNPTAFYLCASSRWGGQETQYFGPGTRLLVL.